The clone carrying this T cell receptor (beta chain) was seen a handful of times. The sample comes from a study of T cells after yellow fever vaccination. The wider study: Where fractions had low cell numbers, libraries were prepared from them with the SMART-Seq v4 Ultra Low Input RNA kit.

Looked up from germline, CDR1 is SGHRS and CDR2 is YFSETQ. Losses at the gene ends were 7 bases for V and 6 bases for J; bases not matched to a gene: 7. The CDR3 has 15 amino acids. Making TCR cDNA involved 5'RACE template switching, which added UMIs and a universal primer site. TCRdb reprocessed the 5' RACE reads via MiXCR and lists one record per CDR3 protein. The profile shows about 220,000 distinct CDR3 sequences, roughly 3% of them singletons. The rearrangement uses TRBV5-1 and TRBJ1-6, with 10 bases fitting TRBD1. The receptor's source is a man aged 18-30 years who received the YFV17D yellow fever vaccine. The sample consisted of CD4+ T cells sorted from PBMCs, taken 10 days after the yellow fever booster vaccination. Here the CDR3 reads CASGTGTGANSPLHF. The CDR3 DNA follows: TGCGCCAGCGGTACCGGGACAGGGGCTAATTCACCCCTCCACTTT.